This TCR beta chain is from a study of Ad26.COV2.S vaccination and SARS-CoV-2 variants. The wider study: Trial arm assignment for the donor was COV1001 Ad26.COV2.S. Intramuscular Ad26.COV2.S doses were given once or twice, 56 days apart.

This clone has only one observation. The antigen is not known. Germline CDR1 reads SEHNR; CDR2 reads FQNEAQ (reference sequence). CDR3 length: 16 amino acids. The V segment lost 2 bases and the J segment 0 bases; nucleotides outside the gene matches: 2. General observations from the study: Recipients of either vaccine or placebo displayed similar breadth of non-spike TCRs. Total responses of T cells may have been underestimated by the analyses of TCR breadth and depth.

Sample treatment: approximately 18 received Ad26.COV2.S at low or high dose, single or two shots; about five received placebo; per-sample allocation not given. Following the first vaccine or placebo injection, samples were taken on day 63. Sequenced by immunoSEQ multiplex PCR; TCRdb stores in-frame clones only, minus some. The data show about 420,000 clones, 88% seen once. Sequencing used peripheral blood, obtained in a trial of Ad26.COV2.S vaccine versus placebo. The TCR comes from a person aged 18-65 years who received the Ad26.COV2.S COVID-19 vaccine or a placebo. V is TRBV7-9 and J is TRBJ2-5; the match to TRBD2 covers 11 bases. CDR3 DNA sequence: TGTGCCAGCAGCTTACGTAGCGGGGGGGACCAAGAGACCCAGTACTTC. This sequence encodes CASSLRSGGDQETQYF.